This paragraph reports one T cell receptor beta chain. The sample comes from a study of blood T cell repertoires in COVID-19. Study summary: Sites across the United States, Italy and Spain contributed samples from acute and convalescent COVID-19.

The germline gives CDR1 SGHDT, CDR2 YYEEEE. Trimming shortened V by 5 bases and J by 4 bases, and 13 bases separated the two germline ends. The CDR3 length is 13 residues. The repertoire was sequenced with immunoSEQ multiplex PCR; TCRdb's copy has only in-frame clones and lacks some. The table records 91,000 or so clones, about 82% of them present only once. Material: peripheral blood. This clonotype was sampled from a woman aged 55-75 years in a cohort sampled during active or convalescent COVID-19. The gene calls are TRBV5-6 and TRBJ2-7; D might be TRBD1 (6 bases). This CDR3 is CASSLRQGYEQYF. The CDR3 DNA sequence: TGTGCCAGCAGTTTGAGGCAGGGGTACGAGCAGTACTTC. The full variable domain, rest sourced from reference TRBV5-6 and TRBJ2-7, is DAGVTQSPTHLIKTRGQQVTLRCSPKSGHDTVSWYQQALGQGPQFIFQYYEEEERQRGNFPDRFSGHQFPNYSSELNVNALLLGDSALYLCASSLRQGYEQYFGPGTRLTVT.